This record looks at one TCR beta chain sequence and its context. Antigen specificity is unknown. From each donor, at least one pre-ART PBMC sample and at least two post-ART PBMC samples were obtained. This specimen comes from a study of long-term antiretroviral therapy in people with HIV. Study background: The earliest samples predate the 2015 immediate-ART recommendation by about a decade.

Whole-study findings and limits: The study found that diversity rose after ART but stayed below transplant donor controls.

The CDR3 runs 15 residues. Germline-derived CDR1 and CDR2 are LNHDA and SQIVND (reference sequence). The ends lost 6 bases at V and 3 bases at J; junction bases unmatched: 6. Survey-level resolution applied to immunoSEQ assay v3.0. Only in-frame clones appear in the TCRdb table, and some are missing; sequencing was by immunoSEQ multiplex PCR. The sample records over 20,000 clones, approximately 90% being singletons. This sequence joins TRBV19 and TRBJ1-5, with 9 bases matching TRBD1. The receptor's source is a woman younger than 45 with HIV. Source: unsorted PBMCs, taken 1.9 years after starting antiretroviral therapy. CDR3 bases: TGTGCCAGTAGGAAGGACAGGGGAGACAATCAGCCCCAGCATTTT. This codes for CASRKDRGDNQPQHF.